This T cell receptor (beta chain) comes out of a study of blood T cell repertoires in COVID-19. Study summary: From T cells, B-cell-depleted T cells, or PBMCs came the material, which was cDNA or gDNA.

Authors' data handling: Reference gene primer amplification gave nucleated cell count estimates. The repertoire was sequenced with immunoSEQ multiplex PCR; TCRdb's copy has only in-frame clones and lacks some. That table gives V, J and clone size, and the DNA gave D and trimming. Found here are some 350,000 clones, over 80% of them singletons; the top ten hold over 4.5%. In terms of age and location, participants ranged from roughly 18 to 95 years and lived in under 30 US areas. The CDR3 contains 15 residues. V trimming: 2 bases; J trimming: 4 bases; junction bases outside the gene matches: 4. Germline CDR1 is LGHNA and CDR2 is YNFKEQ.

This receptor was taken from a man between 25 and 39 years old who had recovered from COVID-19. Sequenced sample: PBMCs or T cells enriched from blood (not recorded which). The rearrangement joins TRBV4-2 to TRBJ2-2, with TRBD2 matching over 7 bases. The CDR3 protein is CASSQIWGGTGELFF. The CDR3 nucleotides read TGTGCCAGCAGCCAAATCTGGGGGGGCACCGGGGAGCTGTTTTTT.